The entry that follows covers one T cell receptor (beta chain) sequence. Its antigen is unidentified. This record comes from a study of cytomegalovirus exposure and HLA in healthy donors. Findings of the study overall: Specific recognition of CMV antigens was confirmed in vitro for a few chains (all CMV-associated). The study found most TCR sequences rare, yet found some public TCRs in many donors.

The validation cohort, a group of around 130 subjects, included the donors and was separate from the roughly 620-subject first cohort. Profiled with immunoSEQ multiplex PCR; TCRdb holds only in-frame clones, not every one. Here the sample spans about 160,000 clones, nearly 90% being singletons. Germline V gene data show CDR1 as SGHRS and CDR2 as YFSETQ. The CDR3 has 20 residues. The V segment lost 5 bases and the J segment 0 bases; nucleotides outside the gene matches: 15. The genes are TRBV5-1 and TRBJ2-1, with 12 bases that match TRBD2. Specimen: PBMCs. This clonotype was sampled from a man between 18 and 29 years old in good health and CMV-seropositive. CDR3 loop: CASSSPPGLAGGSSYNEQFF. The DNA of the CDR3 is TGCGCCAGCAGTTCCCCGCCGGGACTAGCGGGTGGGAGCTCCTACAATGAGCAGTTCTTC.